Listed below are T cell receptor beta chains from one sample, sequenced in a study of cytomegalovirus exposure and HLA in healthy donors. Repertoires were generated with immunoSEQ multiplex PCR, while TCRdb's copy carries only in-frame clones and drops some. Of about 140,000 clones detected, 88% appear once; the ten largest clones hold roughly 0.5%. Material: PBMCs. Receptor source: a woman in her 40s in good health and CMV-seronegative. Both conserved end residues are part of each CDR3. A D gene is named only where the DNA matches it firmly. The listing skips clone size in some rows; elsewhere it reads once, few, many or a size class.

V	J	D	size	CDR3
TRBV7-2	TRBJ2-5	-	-	CASSSAPSQETQYF
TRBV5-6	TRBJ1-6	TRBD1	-	CASSSDRENSPLHF
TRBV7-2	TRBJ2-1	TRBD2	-	CASSFPVTSGRSNEQFF
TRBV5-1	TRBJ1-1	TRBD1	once	CASSSRTGGGTEAFF
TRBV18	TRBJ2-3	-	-	CASSPELSGGTDTQYF
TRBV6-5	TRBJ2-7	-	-	CASSQGRGEQYF
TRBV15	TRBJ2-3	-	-	CATSRDGRDVPDTQYF
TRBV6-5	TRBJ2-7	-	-	CASSATVSDEQYF
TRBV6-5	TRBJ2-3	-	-	CASSYSGGLADTQYF
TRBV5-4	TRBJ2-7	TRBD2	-	CASSLRLSSGRAEAYEQYF
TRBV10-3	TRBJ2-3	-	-	CAISELAANLGDTQYF
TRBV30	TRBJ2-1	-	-	CASTGGGDEQFF
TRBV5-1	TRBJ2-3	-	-	CASSPRTDTDTQYF
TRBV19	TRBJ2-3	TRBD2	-	CASSEGTSGISDTQYF
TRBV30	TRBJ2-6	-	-	CAWSEWGLAGANVLTF
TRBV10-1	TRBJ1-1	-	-	CASSEYVAGGLNTEAFF
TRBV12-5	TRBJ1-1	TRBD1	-	CASGPQGADTEAFF
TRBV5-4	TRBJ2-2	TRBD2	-	CASSLGTSSSSTGELFF
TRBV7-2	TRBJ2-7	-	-	CASSLYNGYLYEQYF
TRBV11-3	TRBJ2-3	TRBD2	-	CASSTPTEREPDTQYF
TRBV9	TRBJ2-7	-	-	CASSVGTKPSYEQYF
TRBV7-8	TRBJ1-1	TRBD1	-	CASSSTGTAEAFF
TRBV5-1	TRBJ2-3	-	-	CASSLWSGRTDTQYF
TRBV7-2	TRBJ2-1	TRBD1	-	CASSLPGQGTDIHNEQFF
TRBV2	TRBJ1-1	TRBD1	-	CASSDRDRMNTEAFF
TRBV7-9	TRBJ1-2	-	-	CSSTYSEGSSGYTF
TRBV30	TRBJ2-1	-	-	CAWSVIGNEQFF
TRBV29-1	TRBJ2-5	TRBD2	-	CSVEEYGEGTQYF
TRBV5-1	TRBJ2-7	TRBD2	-	CASSFNAAGLAVTSYEQYF
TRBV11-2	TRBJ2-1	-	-	CASSDAIAVYNEQFF
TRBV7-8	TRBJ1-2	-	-	CASSPRTAAQYSNYGYTF
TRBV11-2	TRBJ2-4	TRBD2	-	CASSLGRPREDIQYF
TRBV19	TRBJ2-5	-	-	CASSIGGVGTQYF
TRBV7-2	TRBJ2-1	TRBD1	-	CASSSPRPGGTGVYNEQFF
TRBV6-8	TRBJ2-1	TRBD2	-	CASSSGRASDEQFF
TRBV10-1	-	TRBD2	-	CASSEGTSYEQYF
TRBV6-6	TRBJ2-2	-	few	CASMRDTGELFF
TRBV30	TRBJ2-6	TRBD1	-	CACSGGTALSGANVLTF
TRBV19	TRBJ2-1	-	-	CASSPHGGVNEQFF
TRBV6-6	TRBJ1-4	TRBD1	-	CASSQRQGPTNEKLFF
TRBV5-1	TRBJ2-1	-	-	CASSLPTPYNEQFF
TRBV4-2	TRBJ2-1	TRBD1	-	CASSQGDRGDNEQFF
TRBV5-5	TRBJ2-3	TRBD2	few	CASSLGGRGDTQYF
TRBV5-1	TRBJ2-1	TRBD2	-	CASSAQLAGGPSEQFF